This TCR beta chain emerged from a study of immune evolution from preneoplasia to lung adenocarcinoma (dated by TCRdb to the early 2020s). In terms of the full investigation: HLA loss of heterozygosity was found in under 8.5% of AIS, roughly 15% of MIA and 30% to 40% of ADC lesions, and in no AAH lesions. Sample size was determined by specimen availability and not by a prior power calculation. The immune data were combined with whole exome sequencing and methylation data from the same cohort of nodules. POLYSOLVER was used to infer Class I HLA alleles from exome data, while LOHHLA was used to detect allele-specific HLA loss. TCR sequencing data came from 51 patients. In total, the cohort included 40 to 60 patients with pulmonary nodules, all of whom underwent surgical resection. Resected precursor lesions (AAH, AIS, MIA) and invasive adenocarcinomas were each compared against paired morphologically normal lung tissue. The study used immune gene expression, TCR sequencing and multiplex immunofluorescence to profile the immune contexture of lung adenocarcinoma precursors and invasive adenocarcinoma. The study reported that about 100 samples were used for TCR sequencing. Overall study results and their limits: The highest top T cell clone frequencies were observed in normal lung, and a progressive decrease in top T cell clone frequencies appeared to occur from AAH through AIS, MIA and invasive adenocarcinoma. KRAS-mutant nodules showed the highest T cell clonality compared with EGFR-mutant or double wild-type lesions. Clonality was highest in normal lung, while later-stage lesions appeared to have lower clonality but higher T cell density and diversity. Because all patients came from Japan and China, whether the findings apply to Western populations was uncertain. The findings reflected association rather than direct causation, and larger cohorts with long-term follow-up and longitudinal biopsies were considered necessary.

For CDR1 and CDR2, the germline V gene (reference sequence) lists MNHEY and SMNVEV. Trimming takes 0 bases from V and 6 bases from J, and the germline ends sit 6 bases apart. Counted from cysteine to phenylalanine, this CDR3 has 13 amino acids. Here the CDR3 DNA is all that survives: 39 bases in frame from base 1. Between 2014 and 2017, the patients underwent resection in either Japan or China. Two lung cancer pathologists independently reviewed H&E slides to confirm the histologic diagnosis of every case. To enrich premalignant or tumor cells for nucleic acid extraction, macro-dissection was performed after pathologic assessment. FFPE tissue was used for DNA isolation with the AllPrep DNA/RNA FFPE Kit. TCR beta CDR3 regions were sequenced from DNA using the immunoSEQ hsTCRbeta Kit. The authors processed their data as follows. The ImmunoSEQ Analyzer was used to analyse the TCR sequencing data. T cell clonality was defined as 1 minus Pielou's evenness computed on productive rearrangements. The inverse Simpson index, applied to productive templates, was used to measure T cell diversity. T cell density was defined as TCR beta template counts normalized to usable DNA, with usable DNA estimated by amplifying and sequencing housekeeping genes. TCR metrics were compared across histologic stages using two-sided Kruskal-Wallis tests. This is the immuneACCESS table as TCRdb keeps it, with only in-frame sequences that have V and J called. A part of the clones is gone; compared with another copy, unresolved V genes explain less than half, and the rest is unexplained. V and J calls and clone size follow that table, whereas D and trimming were derived from the DNA. The sample table holds approximately 11,000 clones, of which roughly four fifths were seen once. The leading ten clones occupy less than 3.5% of the sample.

About this clone itself: No antigen is known for it. There are no base qualities to consult, and no much larger clone falls within one base.

Sequenced: FFPE minimally invasive lung adenocarcinoma tissue. The cell subset or site label, as the study defines it: micro-invasive lung adenocarcinoma (MIA). Rearrangement joined TRBV27 to TRBJ2-1, with the identity of the D gene unclear. The sequence derives from an older person with lung adenocarcinoma. The CDR3 in this case is CASSLSSTNEQFF. The DNA sequence reads TGTGCCAGCAGTTTATCTTCAACCAATGAGCAGTTCTTC.